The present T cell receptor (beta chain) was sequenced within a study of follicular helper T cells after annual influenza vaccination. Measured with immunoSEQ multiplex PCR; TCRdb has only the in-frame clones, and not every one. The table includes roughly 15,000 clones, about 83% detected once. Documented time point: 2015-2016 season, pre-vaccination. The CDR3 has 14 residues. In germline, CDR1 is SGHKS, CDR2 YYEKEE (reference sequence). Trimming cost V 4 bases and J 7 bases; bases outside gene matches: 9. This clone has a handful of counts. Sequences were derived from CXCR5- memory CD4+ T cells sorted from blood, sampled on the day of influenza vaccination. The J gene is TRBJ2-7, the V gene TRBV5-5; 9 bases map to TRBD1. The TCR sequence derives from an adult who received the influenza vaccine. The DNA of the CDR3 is TGTGCCAGCAGCCCAAGGACAGGGGTGGGAGAGCAGTACTTC. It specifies CASSPRTGVGEQYF.